The 27 T cell receptor beta chains below were found in one sample sequenced in a study of blood T cells in healthy people across ages (dated by TCRdb to the mid-2010s). The library relied on 5' RACE. Instrument on record: Illumina HiSeq 2500. The second PCR ran for roughly 7 to 12 cycles and used a J-beta primer mix along with a sample-barcoded 5' primer. The public reads were reanalyzed by TCRdb: fastp trimming at Q25, MiXCR alignment, in-frame beta chains only. Identical CDR3 proteins give one entry, which carries the most common genes and DNA. The sample table contains 550,000 to 700,000 distinct CDR3 sequences; only one count was recorded for about 25% of them. Around 18% of the sample is in the top ten clones. Specimen: blood. The receptors were sampled from a woman aged 70-85 years in good health.

This clonotype turned up a few times. This chain uses TRBV28 with TRBJ1-2, with D possibly being TRBD1 (5 bases). Trimming cost V 6 bases and J 2 bases, with 13 bases left between them. Germline assignment: CDR1 MDHEN and CDR2 SYDVKM. CDR3 size: 14 residues. The CDR3 loop reads CASSFGAGNYGYTF. The CDR3 DNA sequence: TGTGCCAGCAGCTTCGGGGCAGGGAACTATGGCTACACCTTC.

This clonotype showed up just a few times. The chain employs TRBV6-2 or TRBV6-3 and TRBJ1-2, with D hard to call. This CDR3 region has 15 residues. Trimming pared 6 bases from V and 0 bases from J, leaving 14 bases between. The V gene's germline CDR1 is MNHEY and CDR2 SVGEGT. CDR3 loop: CASSHRRGTNYGYTF. The CDR3 nucleotides read TGTGCCAGCAGCCACCGACGCGGAACTAACTATGGCTACACCTTC.

This clonotype was observed a few times. J is TRBJ2-1 and V is TRBV7-8; 8 bases line up with TRBD2. This CDR3 has 16 residues. V lost 6 bases to trimming and J lost 1 base; unmatched junction nucleotides: 8. Germline assignment: CDR1 SGHVS and CDR2 FQNEAQ. Written as DNA, the CDR3 is TGTGCCAGCAGTCGCGGGACTAGTTTGTCCTACAATGAGCAGTTCTTC. Protein sequence: CASSRGTSLSYNEQFF.

This clonotype was found a few times. The chain is built from TRBV7-8 and TRBJ2-7, with 7 bases that match TRBD2. Per the germline V gene, CDR1 is SGHVS and CDR2 is FQNEAQ. The V gene end was trimmed by 3 bases and the J gene end by 7 bases; junction bases not matched to a gene: 21. The CDR3 covers 18 residues. CDR3 sequence reads: CASSFTQALAGDPGEQYF. The CDR3 nucleotides read TGTGCCAGCAGCTTCACTCAGGCCCTTGCGGGGGACCCCGGTGAGCAGTACTTC.

The gene calls are TRBV7-2 and TRBJ2-5, with 9 nucleotides matching TRBD1. Germline lookup yields CDR1 SGHTA and CDR2 FQGNSA. V lost 1 base and J lost 6; bases outside the gene matches: 3. There are 14 residues in the CDR3. CDR3 nucleotides: TGTGCCAGCAGCTTAGGGGGACAGGGAAAGACCCAGTACTTC. This gives the protein CASSLGGQGKTQYF.

The chain recombines TRBV9 with TRBJ2-3; 13 bases match TRBD2. The CDR3 runs 19 residues. The trim removed 4 bases at V and 0 bases at J, leaving 11 bases unmatched. Per germline, CDR1 SGDLS and CDR2 YYNGEE. CDR3 amino acids: CASSTRTSGGSGSTDTQYF. CDR3 DNA: TGTGCCAGCAGCACCCGGACTAGCGGGGGTTCAGGGAGCACAGATACGCAGTATTTT. The whole variable domain, remainder taken from reference TRBV9 and TRBJ2-3, is DSGVTQTPKHLITATGQRVTLRCSPRSGDLSVYWYQQSLDQGLQFLIQYYNGEERAKGNILERFSAQQFPDLHSELNLSSLELGDSALYFCASSTRTSGGSGSTDTQYFGPGTRLTVL.

The V and J genes are TRBV27 and TRBJ2-1, with 9 bases fitting TRBD2. The J call may be mistaken, given a closer DNA end match to TRBJ2-5. The CDR3 consists of 16 residues. Germline V lookup: CDR1 MNHEY, CDR2 SMNVEV (reference sequence). The CDR3, as DNA: TGTGCCAGCAGAACTCTAGCGGGGAATACCCAAGAGACCCAGTACTTC. Residues: CASRTLAGNTQETQYF.

This clonotype has only a few counts. This chain connects TRBV21-1 to TRBJ2-5; the table names TRBD1, a call not compared with the DNA. TRBV21-1 is a listed pseudogene. The CDR3 sequence is 14 residues long. The CDR3: CASSKRAPQETQYF. Here the CDR3 DNA reads TGTGCCAGCAGCAAACGGGCGCCCCAAGAGACCCAGTACTTC.

The sample holds one count of this clonotype. The chain joins TRBV11-3 to TRBJ2-1; no firm D call. This CDR3 region has 11 residues. CDR1 is SGHNT and CDR2 is YENEEA in the germline V gene. V lost 7 bases and J lost 6, with 7 bases in between. The CDR3 coding sequence is TGTGCCAGCACCCATAGCAATGAGCAGTTCTTC. Translating gives CASTHSNEQFF. The complete variable domain, with remaining parts taken from reference TRBV11-3 and TRBJ2-1, reads EAGVVQSPRYKIIEKKQPVAFWCNPISGHNTLYWYLQNLGQGPELLIRYENEEAVDDSQLPKDRFSAERLKGVDSTLKIQPAELGDSAVYLCASTHSNEQFFGPGTRLTVL.

This rearrangement joins TRBV7-9 to TRBJ2-7; TRBD2 might be the D (6 bases). The ends were cut back, 5 bases at V and 0 bases at J, with 14 bases in the middle. The germline V gene has CDR1 SEHNR and CDR2 FQNEAQ (reference sequence). The CDR3 has 15 amino acids. In DNA form, the CDR3 reads TGTGCCAGCAGCCCTAGTGGGGGGAGCTCCTACGAGCAGTACTTC. This translates into CASSPSGGSSYEQYF.

This rearrangement joins TRBV20-1 to TRBJ2-5, with D possibly being TRBD1 (5 bases). The CDR3 extends over 13 amino acids. With 0 bases removed from V and 3 bases from J, the gap between germline ends came to 8 bases. Looked up from germline, CDR1 is DFQATT and CDR2 is SNEGSKA (reference sequence). For the CDR3, the DNA is TGCAGTGCTAGAGACGGACAAAAAGAGACCCAGTACTTC. Protein sequence: CSARDGQKETQYF.

This clonotype was found a few times. V and J are TRBV7-9 and TRBJ2-5; TRBD1 aligns across 9 bases. The J call may not be correct, given that the DNA end is closer to TRBJ2-1. The length of the CDR3 is 14 residues. Germline V lookup: CDR1 SEHNR, CDR2 FQNEAQ (reference sequence). The CDR3 here is CASRMTQGAGEQFF. The CDR3 coding sequence is TGTGCCAGCAGGATGACACAGGGGGCTGGTGAGCAGTTCTTC.

This sequence joins TRBV12-3 or TRBV12-4 and TRBJ2-2; TRBD2 matches 8 bases. Germline trimming cut 5 bases from V and 7 bases from J; bases unmatched to any gene: 12. The CDR3 runs 16 residues. In DNA, the CDR3 is TGTGCCAGCAGTCCCCCGGGACTAGGAGGTGACGGGGAGCTGTTTTTT. This codes for CASSPPGLGGDGELFF.

In its sample, this clonotype was seen a few times. The chain employs TRBV20-1 and TRBJ2-3; 15 bases map to TRBD2. Trimming removed 4 bases from V and 2 bases from J; junction bases left unmatched: 4. The CDR3 consists of 16 residues. Germline CDR1 DFQATT, CDR2 SNEGSKA (reference sequence). The CDR3 is CSATRTSGGATDTQYF. The CDR3 region has the DNA TGCAGTGCTACCCGGACTAGCGGGGGGGCCACAGATACGCAGTATTTT.

This chain connects TRBV6-2 or TRBV6-3 to TRBJ1-2; D not resolved. CDR3 size: 13 residues. In germline, CDR1 is MNHEY, CDR2 SVGEGT. V shed 8 bases and J shed 0 bases, with 10 bases lying between them. The CDR3 sequence: CASDRRSNYGYTF. For the CDR3, the DNA is TGTGCCAGCGATCGAAGATCTAACTATGGCTACACCTTC.

The J gene is TRBJ1-2, the V gene TRBV20-1; 10 bases fit TRBD1. Trimming at V came to 4 bases and at J to 8 bases, leaving 13 bases not matched to a gene. Germline V gene sequence: CDR1 DFQATT, CDR2 SNEGSKA (reference sequence). This CDR3 comprises 15 residues. Here the CDR3 reads CSANRGSDRGRGYTF. The CDR3, as DNA: TGCAGTGCTAATAGAGGCAGTGACAGGGGGCGAGGCTACACCTTC.

This clonotype has only a few counts. The genes are TRBV24-1 and TRBJ2-1, with TRBD1 matching 8 bases. The V and J ends lost 3 bases and 6 bases, in that order; junction bases with no gene match: 6. Germline CDR1 reads KGHDR; CDR2 reads SFDVKD. The CDR3 length is 15 residues. CDR3 region: CATSDPGTGLNEQFF. In DNA form, the CDR3 reads TGTGCCACCAGTGATCCCGGGACAGGCCTCAATGAGCAGTTCTTC.

The chain uses TRBV6-5 and TRBJ2-5; D gene ambiguous. The CDR3 spans 14 residues. Looked up from germline, CDR1 is MNHEY and CDR2 is SVGAGI. V was pared by 2 bases and J by 4 bases, with 11 bases between. In nucleotides, the CDR3 is TGTGCCAGCAGTTACGGGCTAATTGGAGAGACCCAGTACTTC. Its translation is CASSYGLIGETQYF.

Details on this clonotype: One end of the junction varies from germline; a read error may be responsible. The V call is TRBV3-1, the J call TRBJ2-5; a weak D match, TRBD2 (5 bases). Germline CDR1 is LGHDT and CDR2 is YNNKEL (reference sequence). The CDR3 is 12 amino acids. The CDR3, as DNA: TGTGCCAGCAGCCACTGGGGAGAGACCCGGTACTTC. It codes for CASSHWGETRYF.

This chain connects TRBV2 to TRBJ1-5; no firm D call. The ends were cut back, 1 base at V and 4 bases at J, with 8 bases in the middle. Germline loops: CDR1 SNHLY, CDR2 FYNNEI. This CDR3 has 14 residues. CDR3 loop: CASSEETGNQPQHF. The DNA of the CDR3 is TGTGCCAGCAGTGAAGAGACGGGTAATCAGCCCCAGCATTTT.

The chain has TRBV20-1 and TRBJ2-1, with D unclear. Trimming stripped 2 bases from V and 4 bases from J, with 6 bases between. Germline CDR1 is DFQATT and CDR2 is SNEGSKA (reference sequence). This CDR3 has 12 residues. CDR3 in DNA: TGCAGTGCTAGAAAGTCGTACAATGAGCAGTTCTTC. Amino acids: CSARKSYNEQFF.

This clonotype was seen ten or more times. The V and J genes are TRBV6-6 and TRBJ2-1; TRBD1 matches at 8 bases. Germline CDR1 and CDR2: MNHNY and SVGAGI (reference sequence). The CDR3 is made up of 17 amino acids. V shed 2 bases and J 0 bases; nucleotides not matched to a gene: 6. DNA for the CDR3: TGTGCCAGCAGTTACGGGGGGACAGGTGTCTCCTACAATGAGCAGTTCTTC. Its protein product is CASSYGGTGVSYNEQFF.

This clonotype has more than one count but fewer than ten. V usage is TRBV7-9 and J usage is TRBJ1-1; D unresolved. The CDR3 is 11 amino acids. Trimming took off 5 bases at V and 5 bases at J, with 6 bases between the two ends. Germline values: CDR1 SEHNR, CDR2 FQNEAQ (reference sequence). The DNA of the CDR3 is TGTGCCAGCAGCCAGAGGACTGAAGCTTTCTTT. Translating gives CASSQRTEAFF.

This clonotype was seen repeatedly, ten times or more. The rearrangement uses TRBV6-5 and TRBJ1-2, with TRBD1 identical over 7 bases. The CDR3 consists of 12 residues. The germline CDR1 and CDR2 sequences are MNHEY and SVGAGI. J was trimmed by 5 bases and V by 6 bases; bases with no gene match: 3. The CDR3 is CASSYRGYGYTF. CDR3 bases: TGTGCCAGCAGCTACAGGGGATATGGCTACACCTTC.

This clonotype has ten or more counts. The gene calls are TRBV12-3 or TRBV12-4 and TRBJ2-4, with 7 bases matching TRBD1. The CDR3 has 14 amino acids. After removal of 6 bases from V and 1 base from J, the junction contained 3 bases not matched to a gene. CDR3 region: CASRPTGAKNIQYF. DNA of the CDR3: TGTGCCAGCAGACCGACAGGGGCCAAAAACATTCAGTACTTC.

The chain's CDR3 is CSATRRGGEKLFF. Written as DNA, the CDR3 is TGCAGTGCTACCCGGAGGGGGGGTGAAAAACTGTTTTTT. V gene TRBV20-1 combines with J gene TRBJ1-4, with D possibly TRBD1 on 6 matching bases. Trimming shortened V by 4 bases and J by 7 bases, and 13 bases separated the two germline ends. The germline V gene has CDR1 DFQATT and CDR2 SNEGSKA (reference sequence). CDR3 length: 13 amino acids.

The V call is TRBV29-1, the J call TRBJ1-2; TRBD1 aligns across 12 bases. The ends lost 7 bases at V and 8 bases at J; junction bases unmatched: 5. This CDR3 is 12 amino acids long. Germline V CDR1 and CDR2: SQVTM, ANQGSEA. This CDR3 reads CSAGTGGEGYTF. The CDR3 region has the DNA TGCAGCGCTGGGACAGGGGGCGAAGGCTACACCTTC.